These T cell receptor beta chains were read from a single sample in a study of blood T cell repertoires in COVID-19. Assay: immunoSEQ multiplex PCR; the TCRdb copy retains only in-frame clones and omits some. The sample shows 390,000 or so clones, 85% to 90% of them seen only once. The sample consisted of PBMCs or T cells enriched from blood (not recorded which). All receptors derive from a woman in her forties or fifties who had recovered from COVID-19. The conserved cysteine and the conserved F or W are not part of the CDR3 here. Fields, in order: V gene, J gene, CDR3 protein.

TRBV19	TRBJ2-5	ASSPRQRIGETQY
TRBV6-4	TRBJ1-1	ASRLQGLNTEAF
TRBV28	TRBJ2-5	ASSPRTAETQY
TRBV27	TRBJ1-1	ASRVPGQGATEAF
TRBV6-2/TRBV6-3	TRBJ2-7	ASSSNRGGFSYEQY
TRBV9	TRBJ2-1	ASSVGLGGPLDIGEQF
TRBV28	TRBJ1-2	ASSLTGPSGYT
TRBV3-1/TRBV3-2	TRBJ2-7	ASGRTDRYEQY
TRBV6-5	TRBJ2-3	ASSTQGYTDTQY
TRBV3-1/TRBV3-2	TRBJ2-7	ASSQDVRGEQY
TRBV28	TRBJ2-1	ASRTGVGPYNEQF
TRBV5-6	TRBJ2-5	ASSLAGGEETQY
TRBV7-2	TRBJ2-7	ASSLGLAGEQY
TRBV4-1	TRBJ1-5	ASSRVETGAFNRPQH
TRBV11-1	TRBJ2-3	ASTPPGGTQY
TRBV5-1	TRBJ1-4	ASSLQSGYNEKLF
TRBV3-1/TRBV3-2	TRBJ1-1	ASSQRGTRNTEAF
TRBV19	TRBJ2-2	ASSIGGTGELF
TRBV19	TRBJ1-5	ACGRGSNQPQH
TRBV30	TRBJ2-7	AWSGQGHEQY
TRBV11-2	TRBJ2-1	ASSSVRGVANEQF
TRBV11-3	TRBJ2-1	ASSLTGTAYNEQF
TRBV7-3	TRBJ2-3	ASSLKFAGSDTQY
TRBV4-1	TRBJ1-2	ASSQDRVRTGNYGYT
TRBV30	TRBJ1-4	AWGLQANEKLF
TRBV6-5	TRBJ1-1	ASSQNSRAEAF
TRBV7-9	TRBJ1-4	ASSFSYAANEKLF
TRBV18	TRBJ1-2	ASSPPSVGGGYT
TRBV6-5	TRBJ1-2	ASGRPGQGYGYT
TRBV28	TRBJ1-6	ASSLPEQSLH
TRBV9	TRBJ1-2	ASSQGHTNYGYT
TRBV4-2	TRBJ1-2	ASSPLQGGANGYT
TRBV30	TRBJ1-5	AWRGQGAKPQH
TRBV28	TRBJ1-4	ASSLRTGMSEKLF
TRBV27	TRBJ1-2	ASKEGRNYGYT
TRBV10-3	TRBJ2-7	AISGDRVSSYEQY
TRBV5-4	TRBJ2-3	ASSFALAGGQRTQY
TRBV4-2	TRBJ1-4	ASSHKQGENEKLF
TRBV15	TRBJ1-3	ATSTGTGGFFSGNTIY
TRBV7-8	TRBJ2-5	ASSDLGELQETQY
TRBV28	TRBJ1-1	ASSFGQALAPEAF
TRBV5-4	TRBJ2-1	ASSLGQGGDNEQF
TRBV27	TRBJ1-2	ASSSDRIYNYGYT
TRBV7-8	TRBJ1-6	ASSPDGPGTGGQSPLH
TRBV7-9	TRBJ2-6	ASSLGDRGSGANVLT
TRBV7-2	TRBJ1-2	ASSPGQGIGYT
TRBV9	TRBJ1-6	ASSVGQYNSPLH
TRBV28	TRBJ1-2	ASSSAGTPTRYGYT
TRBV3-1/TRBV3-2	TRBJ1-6	ASSRGGGQMNSPLH
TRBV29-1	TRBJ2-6	SVGQGGANVLT
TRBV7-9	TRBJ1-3	ASSFWRGHSGNTIY
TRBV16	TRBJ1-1	ASSQSRGRGTEAF